Shown below are 26 T cell receptor beta chains from a single sample sequenced in a study of radiotherapy plus CTLA-4 blockade in lung cancer. TCRdb keeps only in-frame clones here, not all; method: immunoSEQ multiplex PCR. This table has about 49,000 clones, 73% appearing once. Here the sequenced sample was peripheral blood, taken from a patient treated with radiotherapy plus ipilimumab. The receptors originated from a human donor with non-small cell lung cancer who had a complete response to radiotherapy plus ipilimumab.

The chain joins TRBV7-2 to TRBJ2-7; D gene unclear. This CDR3 spans 11 amino acids. Deletions cut 5 bases from V and 2 bases from J, with 4 bases between. The germline gives CDR1 SGHTA, CDR2 FQGNSA. The CDR3 here is CASSPAYEQYF. The CDR3 DNA reads as TGTGCCAGCAGCCCCGCCTACGAGCAGTACTTC.

The chain has TRBV5-8 and TRBJ1-4; 10 bases are shared with TRBD1. CDR1 is SGHTS, CDR2 YDEGEE, per germline. V shed 4 bases, J shed 4 bases, and the junction held 10 bases outside the gene matches. The CDR3 loop spans 17 amino acids. CDR3 residues: CASSMGQGNLINEKLFF. CDR3 DNA: TGTGCCAGCAGCATGGGACAGGGGAATCTCATTAATGAAAAACTGTTTTTT. The full variable domain, completed using reference TRBV5-8 and TRBJ1-4, is EAGVTQSPTHLIKTRGQQATLRCSPISGHTSVYWYQQALGLGLQFLLWYDEGEERNRGNFPPRFSGRQFPNYSSELNVNALELEDSALYLCASSMGQGNLINEKLFFGSGTQLSVL.

This clone was seen only a few times. Within the sample, other DNA sequences also encode this same CDR3. CDR3 nucleotides: TGTGCCTGGAGCCGGGACAGGGGAGGGTATGGCTACACCTTC. Amino acids: CAWSRDRGGYGYTF. The V gene is TRBV30, the J gene TRBJ1-2, with 10 bases lining up with TRBD1. Trimming at V came to 3 bases and at J to 5 bases, leaving 6 bases not matched to a gene. The germline CDR1 and CDR2 sequences are GTSNPN and SVGIG (reference sequence). This CDR3 has 14 residues.

A single count supports this clone. This sequence joins TRBV27 and TRBJ2-5; 8 bases map to TRBD2. The CDR3 loop spans 18 amino acids. Germline V gives CDR1 MNHEY, CDR2 SMNVEV (reference sequence). The trim removed 3 bases at V and 4 bases at J, leaving 16 bases unmatched. CDR3 coding DNA: TGTGCCAGCAGTTTTTCTGGTGTAATGGCGGGAGGTCGAGAGACCCAGTACTTC. This encodes CASSFSGVMAGGRETQYF.

This chain joins TRBV10-1 and TRBJ1-5; tentatively, D is TRBD1 (6 bases). This CDR3 region has 15 residues. V lost 7 bases and J lost 1, with 14 bases in between. Per germline, CDR1 WNHNN and CDR2 SYGVQD (reference sequence). The CDR3: CASMVRGHSNQPQHF. The CDR3 DNA is TGCGCCAGCATGGTTCGGGGACACAGCAATCAGCCCCAGCATTTT.

The V call is TRBV27, the J call TRBJ2-7; D is possibly TRBD1 (5 bases). Looked up from germline, CDR1 is MNHEY and CDR2 is SMNVEV (reference sequence). V lost 2 bases, J lost 1 base, and 12 bases lay in between. This CDR3 comprises 15 residues. CDR3 nucleotides: TGTGCCAGCAGTTTACGAACAGGATCTTCCTACGAGCAGTACTTC. Protein: CASSLRTGSSYEQYF.

This clone showed up just a few times. The rearrangement uses TRBV7-6 and TRBJ1-6; D gene uncertain. CDR3 length equals 15 residues. V was cut by 1 base and J by 1 base, with 5 bases left in between. Germline assignment: CDR1 SGHVS and CDR2 FNYEAQ. The CDR3 nucleotides are TGTGCCAGCAGCTTAGACCGGTCCTATAATTCACCCCTCCACTTT. It encodes CASSLDRSYNSPLHF.

This clone turned up a few times. This chain links TRBV4-2 with TRBJ2-1; 8 nucleotides agree with TRBD2. Germline V CDR1 and CDR2: LGHNA, YNFKEQ. CDR3 length: 15 residues. Trimming took 3 bases from V and 6 from J; bases not matched to a gene: 7. The CDR3 DNA reads TGTGCCAGCAGCCAGGAAAGCGGGAGATTCAATGAGCAGTTCTTC. Protein product: CASSQESGRFNEQFF.

The chain couples TRBV30 to TRBJ1-2; the D gene is possibly TRBD1 (6 bases). V dropped 2 bases and J dropped 8 bases, with 9 bases sitting between them. This CDR3 has 11 amino acids. Germline lookup yields CDR1 GTSNPN and CDR2 SVGIG (reference sequence). This CDR3 is CAWSRTVGYTF. CDR3 sequence (DNA): TGTGCCTGGAGTAGGACAGTAGGCTACACCTTC.

The chain employs TRBV4-1 and TRBJ2-3, with a possible D match to TRBD1 (6 bases). The CDR3 length is 14 residues. Germline V gene data show CDR1 as MGHRA and CDR2 as YSYEKL. V lost 1 base and J 6 bases, leaving 11 bases between the germline ends. For the CDR3, the DNA is TGCGCCAGCAGCCAAGCACAGGGTGTGGATACGCAGTATTTT. Its translation: CASSQAQGVDTQYF.

The chain uses TRBV4-1 and TRBJ2-2; D remains unclear. CDR1 is MGHRA, CDR2 YSYEKL, per germline. CDR3 size: 16 residues. The ends were cut back, 1 base at V and 2 bases at J, with 11 bases in the middle. The CDR3 loop reads CASSQVHTLNTGELFF. The CDR3, as DNA: TGCGCCAGCAGCCAAGTCCACACCTTAAACACCGGGGAGCTGTTTTTT.

This chain links TRBV27 with TRBJ1-6; 9 bases map to TRBD1. CDR1 MNHEY and CDR2 SMNVEV come from the germline V gene (reference sequence). Trimming took 5 bases from V and 10 from J; bases not matched to a gene: 6. The CDR3 loop spans 14 amino acids. Written as DNA, the CDR3 is TGTGCCAGCAGTCTTGGGACAGGGTGGTCACCCCTCCACTTT. Translating gives CASSLGTGWSPLHF.

The rearrangement joins TRBV6-1 to TRBJ2-7, with D possibly being TRBD1 (5 bases). CDR3 size: 15 residues. The ends were cut back, 7 bases at V and 3 bases at J, with 19 bases in the middle. Germline CDR1 reads MNHNS; CDR2 reads SASEGT. The CDR3, as DNA: TGTGCCAGCACTAGAGAGGAAGGGGCCCTCTACGAGCAGTACTTC. This gives the protein CASTREEGALYEQYF.

This chain joins TRBV19 and TRBJ2-5; 8 positions match TRBD2. In germline, CDR1 is LNHDA, CDR2 SQIVND (reference sequence). The V and J ends lost 5 bases and 1 base, in that order; junction bases with no gene match: 6. CDR3 length equals 15 residues. The CDR3 sequence is CASSPRTSLQETQYF. The CDR3 DNA follows: TGTGCCAGTAGTCCGCGGACTAGCCTCCAAGAGACCCAGTACTTC.

This clone was detected only a few times. This chain joins TRBV7-9 and TRBJ2-2; D is perhaps TRBD2 (6 bases). Germline values: CDR1 SEHNR, CDR2 FQNEAQ (reference sequence). V shed 10 bases and J shed 2 bases, with 11 bases lying between them. The CDR3 consists of 13 residues. In DNA form, the CDR3 reads TGTGCCAACGGAGGGACCAACACCGGGGAGCTGTTTTTT. Its protein product is CANGGTNTGELFF.

The J gene is TRBJ1-1, the V gene TRBV7-2; a weak D match, TRBD1 (5 bases). Germline V gene data show CDR1 as SGHTA and CDR2 as FQGNSA. V was cut by 1 base and J by 1 base, with 10 bases left in between. This CDR3 has 15 residues. The CDR3 region is CASSLDSGRNTEAFF. The CDR3 DNA is TGTGCCAGCAGCTTAGATTCAGGGCGGAACACTGAAGCTTTCTTT.

The chain recombines TRBV6-5 with TRBJ2-7, with D tentatively TRBD1 (5 bases). V lost 5 bases and J 4 bases, leaving 9 bases between the germline ends. CDR3 length equals 12 residues. The germline V gene encodes CDR1 MNHEY and CDR2 SVGAGI. In DNA form, the CDR3 reads TGTGCCAGCAGTACGCAGGGTTACGAGCAGTACTTC. The encoded protein is CASSTQGYEQYF.

The chain joins TRBV12-5 to TRBJ2-5; tentatively, D is TRBD1 (6 bases). CDR1 is LGHNT and CDR2 is FRNRAP in the germline V gene. The CDR3 is 15 residues long. V dropped 0 bases and J dropped 4 bases, with 12 bases sitting between them. The DNA for the CDR3 is TGTGCTAGTGGTTTGGTAACAGGGAGTGGAGAGACCCAGTACTTC. Protein product: CASGLVTGSGETQYF.

The chain couples TRBV7-2 to TRBJ2-7; unclear D gene. The CDR3 covers 14 residues. CDR1 is SGHTA, CDR2 FQGNSA, per germline. Trimming removed 4 bases from V and 6 bases from J, with 16 bases in between. The CDR3 loop reads CASSSIPGPFEQYF. Here the CDR3 DNA reads TGTGCCAGCAGCTCAATCCCCGGTCCCTTCGAGCAGTACTTC.

This chain joins TRBV30 and TRBJ1-2; a weak D match, TRBD1 (6 bases). The CDR3 totals 12 residues. From germline, CDR1 is GTSNPN and CDR2 SVGIG (reference sequence). The germline V and J ends were trimmed by 5 bases and 4 bases, with 11 bases remaining between them. The CDR3 sequence is CAWVRDTYGYTF. The CDR3 DNA is TGTGCCTGGGTCCGGGACACCTATGGCTACACCTTC.

The chain employs TRBV18 and TRBJ2-5, with D possibly TRBD1 on 5 matching bases. Germline V lookup: CDR1 KGHSH, CDR2 LQKENI. V was cut by 4 bases and J by 11 bases, with 17 bases left in between. The CDR3 is made up of 13 amino acids. The CDR3 loop is CASSRGDTYQQYF. The CDR3 region has the DNA TGTGCCAGCTCACGGGGCGATACCTACCAGCAGTACTTC.

This chain connects TRBV5-1 to TRBJ1-3; maybe TRBD1 (5 bases). CDR3 size: 16 residues. Germline CDR1 reads SGHRS; CDR2 reads YFSETQ. Trimming took 4 bases from V and 4 from J, leaving 18 bases between them. CDR3 amino acids: CASSTGHSYGGNTIYF. Here the CDR3 DNA reads TGCGCCAGCAGCACCGGACATTCCTACGGGGGAAACACCATATATTTT. Full variable domain (rest looked up from reference TRBV5-1 and TRBJ1-3): KAGVTQTPRYLIKTRGQQVTLSCSPISGHRSVSWYQQTPGQGLQFLFEYFSETQRNKGNFPGRFSGRQFSNSRSEMNVSTLELGDSALYLCASSTGHSYGGNTIYFGEGSWLTVV.

This clone was counted a few times. The rearrangement uses TRBV5-6 and TRBJ2-5; 7 bases fit TRBD1. V lost 0 bases, J lost 11 bases, and 10 bases stayed unmatched. The germline CDR1 and CDR2 sequences are SGHDT and YYEEEE. The CDR3 consists of 14 residues. The CDR3 nucleotides read TGTGCCAGCAGCTTGGTTGGGACAGCGAGAGAGCAGTACTTC. Translated, it gives CASSLVGTAREQYF.

This clone has only a few counts. The chain carries TRBV19 and TRBJ2-1; 7 bases agree with TRBD2. V lost 7 bases and J lost 6; bases outside the gene matches: 12. Germline loops: CDR1 LNHDA, CDR2 SQIVND (reference sequence). The CDR3 contains 15 residues. Here the CDR3 reads CASTIAGGNLNEQFF. Here the CDR3 DNA reads TGTGCCAGTACCATAGCGGGTGGGAACCTCAATGAGCAGTTCTTC.

The genes are TRBV5-1 and TRBJ2-5; 9 nucleotides line up with TRBD1. The V and J ends lost 4 bases and 3 bases, in that order; junction bases with no gene match: 7. The CDR3 consists of 15 residues. The germline V gene has CDR1 SGHRS and CDR2 YFSETQ. The CDR3 here is CASSLLGTGKETQYF. Written as DNA, the CDR3 is TGCGCCAGCAGCCTCCTCGGGACAGGGAAAGAGACCCAGTACTTC.

This clone was found a few times. The chain combines TRBV6-6 with TRBJ1-1; D unresolved. The CDR3 totals 13 residues. V lost 6 bases and J 1 base, leaving 9 bases between the germline ends. Germline values: CDR1 MNHNY, CDR2 SVGAGI (reference sequence). The CDR3 DNA follows: TGTGCCAGCAGCGTACGGGGGAACACTGAAGCTTTCTTT. It yields the protein CASSVRGNTEAFF.